These 5 T cell receptor beta chains came from one sample sequenced in a study of cytomegalovirus exposure and HLA in healthy donors. PCR was performed using 60 Vbeta and 13 Jbeta primers. Profiled with immunoSEQ multiplex PCR; TCRdb holds only in-frame clones, not every one. The sample table includes about 39,000 clones. The sequencing input was PBMCs. These receptors were obtained from a male donor in good health and CMV-seronegative.

The V and J genes are TRBV29-1 and TRBJ1-1; 7 nucleotides agree with TRBD1. Losses at the gene ends were 4 bases for V and 4 bases for J; bases not matched to a gene: 9. The CDR3 extends over 14 amino acids. Germline assignment: CDR1 SQVTM and CDR2 ANQGSEA. This chain's CDR3 is CSVVEGAGGTEAFF. The CDR3 DNA reads TGCAGCGTTGTGGAGGGGGCGGGCGGCACTGAAGCTTTCTTT.

The chain combines TRBV6-1 with TRBJ1-5; D gene ambiguous. There are 13 residues in the CDR3. Germline V gene data show CDR1 as MNHNS and CDR2 as SASEGT. Trimming pared 7 bases from V and 8 bases from J, leaving 15 bases between. The CDR3 protein is CASKTHPEEPQHF. The CDR3 DNA sequence: TGTGCCAGCAAGACACACCCGGAAGAGCCCCAGCATTTT.

The V and J genes are TRBV18 and TRBJ2-1; 8 bases match TRBD1. CDR3 size: 15 residues. The germline CDR1 and CDR2 sequences are KGHSH and LQKENI. The junction had 2 bases not matched to a gene; V was cut back by 2 bases and J by 2 bases. The CDR3 here is CASSPLQGAYNEQFF. The CDR3 DNA reads as TGTGCCAGCTCACCATTACAGGGGGCCTACAATGAGCAGTTCTTC.

CDR3 residues: CASQQGSTSYEQYF. The CDR3 DNA sequence: TGCGCCAGTCAACAGGGGTCAACCAGCTACGAGCAGTACTTC. The V and J genes are TRBV4-1 and TRBJ2-7; 7 bases are a match to TRBD1. The length of the CDR3 is 14 residues. The J segment lost 3 bases and the V segment lost 9 bases, leaving 11 bases of the junction unmatched. Germline V gives CDR1 MGHRA, CDR2 YSYEKL.

The CDR3 here is CASSSTGGRGNTIYF. The DNA of the CDR3 is TGTGCCAGCAGCTCCACGGGGGGAAGAGGAAACACCATATATTTT. The J gene is TRBJ1-3, the V gene TRBV7-7; D is perhaps TRBD1 (5 bases). V was cut by 4 bases and J by 4 bases, with 14 bases left in between. This CDR3 has 15 amino acids. From germline, CDR1 is SSHAT and CDR2 FNYEAQ (reference sequence).